The T cell receptor beta chain described here comes from a study of T-cell reconstitution after alpha-beta-depleted transplantation in children. During its preparation, the TCRbeta library received unique molecular identifiers. Using its own MiXCR run on the PCR reads, TCRdb lists one record per CDR3 protein. Found here are approximately 300,000 distinct CDR3 sequences, around 10% of them singletons; the top ten hold around 7.6%. The germline CDR1 and CDR2 sequences are SQVTM and ANQGSEA. With 2 bases removed from V and 6 bases from J, the gap between germline ends came to 17 bases. The CDR3 is 14 residues long. Findings and caveats of the study: Diversity and T-cell counts at one year after transplant derived mostly from new T cells. There were reportedly several hundred expanded graft clones from which alpha-beta T cells came about two months after transplant. Diversity of TCRbeta at day 60 was high in some patients, arising from surviving recipient T cells and thymic progenitors.

This clonotype occurred a few times. What it binds is unknown. Sample: PBMCs, taken before TCRalphabeta/CD19-depleted stem cell transplant. The receptor was isolated from a boy in the first two years of life with acute myeloid leukemia, due to receive a stem cell transplant. The V gene is TRBV29-1, the J gene TRBJ2-7, with a possible D match to TRBD2 (6 bases). The CDR3 region has the DNA TGCAGCGTTGAACTATCGGGACTCGAGGCCGAGCAGTACTTC. As protein: CSVELSGLEAEQYF.